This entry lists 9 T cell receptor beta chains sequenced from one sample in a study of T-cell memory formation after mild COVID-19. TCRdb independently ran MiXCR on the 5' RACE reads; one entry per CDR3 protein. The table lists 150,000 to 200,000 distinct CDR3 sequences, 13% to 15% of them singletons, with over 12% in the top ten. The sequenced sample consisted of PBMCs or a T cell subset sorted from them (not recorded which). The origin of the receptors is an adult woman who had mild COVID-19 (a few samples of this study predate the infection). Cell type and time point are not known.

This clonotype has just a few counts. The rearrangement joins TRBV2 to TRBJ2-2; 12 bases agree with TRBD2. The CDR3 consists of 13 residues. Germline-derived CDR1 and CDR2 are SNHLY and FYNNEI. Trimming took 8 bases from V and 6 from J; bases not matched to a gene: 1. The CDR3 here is CASGTSGSGELFF. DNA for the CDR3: TGTGCCAGCGGGACTAGCGGGTCCGGGGAGCTGTTTTTT.

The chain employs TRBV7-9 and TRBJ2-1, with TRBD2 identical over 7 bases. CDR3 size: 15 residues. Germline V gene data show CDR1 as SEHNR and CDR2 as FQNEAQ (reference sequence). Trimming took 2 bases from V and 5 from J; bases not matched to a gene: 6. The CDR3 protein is CASSLRGSKDNEQFF. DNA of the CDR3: TGTGCCAGCAGCTTACGCGGGAGCAAGGACAATGAGCAGTTCTTC.

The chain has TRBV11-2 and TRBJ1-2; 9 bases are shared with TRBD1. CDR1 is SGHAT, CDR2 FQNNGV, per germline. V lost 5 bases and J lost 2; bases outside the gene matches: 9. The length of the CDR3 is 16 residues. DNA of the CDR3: TGTGCCAGCAGCCCACAGGGGGCAAGGAAGAACTATGGCTACACCTTC. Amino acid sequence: CASSPQGARKNYGYTF.

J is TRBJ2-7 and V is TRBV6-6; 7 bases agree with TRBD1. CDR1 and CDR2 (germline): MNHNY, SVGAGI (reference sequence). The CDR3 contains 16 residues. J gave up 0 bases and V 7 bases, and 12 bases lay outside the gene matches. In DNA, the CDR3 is TGTGCCAGCATTTCTGGTCCAGGGGGTCACTCCTACGAGCAGTACTTC. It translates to CASISGPGGHSYEQYF.

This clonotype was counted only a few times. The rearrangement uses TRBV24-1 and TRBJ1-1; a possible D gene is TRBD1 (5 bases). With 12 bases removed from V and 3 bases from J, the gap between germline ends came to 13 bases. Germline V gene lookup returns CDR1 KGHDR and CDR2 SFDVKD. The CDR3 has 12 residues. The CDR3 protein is CASKSGDTEAFF. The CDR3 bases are TGTGCCTCTAAATCGGGGGACACTGAAGCTTTCTTT.

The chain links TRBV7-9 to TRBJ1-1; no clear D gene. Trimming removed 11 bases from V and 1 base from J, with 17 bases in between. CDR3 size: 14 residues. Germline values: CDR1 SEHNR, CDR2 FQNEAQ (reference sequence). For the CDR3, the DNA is TGTGCCCAACCCCGGAGTCTGAAGAACACTGAAGCTTTCTTT. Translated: CAQPRSLKNTEAFF.

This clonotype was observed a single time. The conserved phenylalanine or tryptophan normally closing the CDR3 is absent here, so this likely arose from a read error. Here the CDR3 DNA reads TGCAGCGTTGAATATTCGGTCAGCTTCCGTGTCTATGGCTACACCCTC. This gives the protein CSVEYSVSFRVYGYTL. The chain links TRBV29-1 to TRBJ1-2; unclear D gene. The CDR3 contains 16 residues. Germline V CDR1 and CDR2: SQVTM, ANQGSEA. V dropped 2 bases and J dropped 4 bases, with 20 bases sitting between them.

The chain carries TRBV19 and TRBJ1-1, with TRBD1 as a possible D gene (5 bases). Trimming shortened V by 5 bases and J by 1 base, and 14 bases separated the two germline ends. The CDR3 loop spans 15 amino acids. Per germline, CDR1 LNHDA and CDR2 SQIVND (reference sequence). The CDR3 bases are TGTGCCAGTAGTCCCAACCCAGGGACGAACACTGAAGCTTTCTTT. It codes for CASSPNPGTNTEAFF. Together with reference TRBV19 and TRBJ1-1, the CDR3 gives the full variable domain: DGGITQSPKYLFRKEGQNVTLSCEQNLNHDAMYWYRQDPGQGLRLIYYSQIVNDFQKGDIAEGYSVSREKKESFPLTVTSAQKNPTAFYLCASSPNPGTNTEAFFGQGTRLTVV.

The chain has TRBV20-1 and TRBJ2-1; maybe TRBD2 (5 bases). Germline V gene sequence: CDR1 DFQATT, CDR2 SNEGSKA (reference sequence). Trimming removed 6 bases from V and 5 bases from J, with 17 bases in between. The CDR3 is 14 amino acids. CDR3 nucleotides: TGCAGTGCCCAGCTAGCAAGTAGGGACAATGAGCAGTTCTTC. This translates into CSAQLASRDNEQFF.